The 21 T cell receptor beta chains given below trace back to one sample, sequenced in a study of T cell responses to AZD1222 COVID-19 vaccine. This table comes from immunoSEQ multiplex PCR, and its TCRdb copy is limited to in-frame clones, with some not included. The table lists over 100,000 clones, about 90% of them singletons. The sample in question was peripheral blood, obtained 28 days after the second AZD1222 dose. These receptors all come from an adult who received the AZD1222 COVID-19 vaccine.

This chain uses TRBV30 with TRBJ2-6; D gene uncertain. CDR3 length equals 13 residues. Trimming stripped 4 bases from V and 2 bases from J, with 6 bases between. Per germline, CDR1 GTSNPN and CDR2 SVGIG (reference sequence). The CDR3 loop reads CAWTGAGANVLTF. CDR3 sequence (DNA): TGTGCCTGGACTGGGGCTGGGGCCAACGTCCTGACTTTC.

Only one count was recorded for this clone. The rearrangement uses TRBV19 and TRBJ1-5, with 9 bases matching TRBD1. V lost 5 bases, J lost 6 bases, and 11 bases stayed unmatched. Germline assignment: CDR1 LNHDA and CDR2 SQIVND (reference sequence). The CDR3 contains 16 residues. CDR3: CASSPRRGTGSQPQHF. DNA for the CDR3: TGTGCCAGTAGTCCGAGGAGGGGGACAGGGAGTCAGCCCCAGCATTTT.

The genes are TRBV7-6 and TRBJ2-5, with D possibly being TRBD2 (5 bases). Germline V gene data show CDR1 as SGHVS and CDR2 as FNYEAQ. V dropped 3 bases and J dropped 6 bases, with 11 bases sitting between them. This CDR3 region has 13 residues. The CDR3 DNA follows: TGTGCCAGCAGCTTGGAGGTTCGGCAGACCCAGTACTTC. Its protein is CASSLEVRQTQYF.

The chain combines TRBV7-8 with TRBJ1-5; D not certain. The CDR3 length is 13 residues. Trimming took 6 bases from V and 0 from J, leaving 6 bases between them. Germline V lookup: CDR1 SGHVS, CDR2 FQNEAQ. The chain's CDR3 is CASSRLSNQPQHF. The DNA of the CDR3 is TGTGCCAGCAGTCGTCTTAGCAATCAGCCCCAGCATTTT.

This clone has more than one count but fewer than ten. The J gene is TRBJ1-1, the V gene TRBV9; 7 bases are shared with TRBD1. This CDR3 spans 15 amino acids. Germline lookup yields CDR1 SGDLS and CDR2 YYNGEE. V trimming: 4 bases; J trimming: 5 bases; junction bases outside the gene matches: 11. The CDR3 is CASSPRQGWDTEAFF. The CDR3 DNA sequence: TGTGCCAGCAGCCCGAGACAGGGATGGGATACTGAAGCTTTCTTT.

The rearrangement links TRBV18 to TRBJ2-7; TRBD1 matches 8 bases. Germline CDR1 reads KGHSH; CDR2 reads LQKENI. The CDR3 has 16 residues. V gave up 2 bases and J gave up 2 bases; unmatched junction bases: 8. The CDR3 spells CASSPNSQGAAYEQYF. Written as DNA, the CDR3 is TGTGCCAGCTCACCAAATAGTCAGGGGGCCGCCTACGAGCAGTACTTC.

The chain has TRBV2 and TRBJ1-3, with D maybe TRBD1 (6 bases). In germline, CDR1 is SNHLY, CDR2 FYNNEI. Trimming stripped 7 bases from V and 1 base from J, with 11 bases between. The CDR3 length is 14 residues. This CDR3 reads CASKRGESGNTIYF. DNA for the CDR3: TGTGCCAGCAAGAGGGGGGAATCTGGAAACACCATATATTTT. Combining the CDR3 with reference TRBV2 and TRBJ1-3 gives the whole variable domain EPEVTQTPSHQVTQMGQEVILRCVPISNHLYFYWYRQILGQKVEFLVSFYNNEISEKSEIFDDQFSVERPDGSNFTLKIRSTKLEDSAMYFCASKRGESGNTIYFGEGSWLTVV.

V and J are TRBV30 and TRBJ2-5; TRBD2 aligns across 8 bases. The V and J ends lost 8 bases and 1 base, in that order; junction bases with no gene match: 6. Germline assignment: CDR1 GTSNPN and CDR2 SVGIG (reference sequence). The CDR3 has 13 amino acids. CDR3 coding DNA: TGTGCCGGTACTGGACTAGCCCAAGAGACCCAGTACTTC. Translation: CAGTGLAQETQYF.

The rearrangement uses TRBV6-2 or TRBV6-3 and TRBJ1-2, with a tentative D call TRBD1 (5 bases). Trimming took off 2 bases at V and 8 bases at J, with 9 bases between the two ends. The CDR3 consists of 12 residues. Per the germline V gene, CDR1 is MNHEY and CDR2 is SVGEGT. CDR3 sequence: CASSYVRGGYTF. CDR3 nucleotide sequence: TGTGCCAGCAGTTACGTTCGGGGCGGCTACACCTTC.

The chain is built from TRBV12-5 and TRBJ2-3, with D perhaps matching TRBD2 (5 bases). Germline V gives CDR1 LGHNT, CDR2 FRNRAP. Trimming cost V 2 bases and J 1 base, with 10 bases left between them. The CDR3 is 15 residues long. The CDR3 DNA sequence: TGTGCTAGTGGTTTGCGGGGTGGCGGCACAGATACGCAGTATTTT. It translates to CASGLRGGGTDTQYF. The full variable domain, its missing parts supplied by reference TRBV12-5 and TRBJ2-3, is DARVTQTPRHKVTEMGQEVTMRCQPILGHNTVFWYRQTMMQGLELLAYFRNRAPLDDSGMPKDRFSAEMPDATLATLKIQPSEPRDSAVYFCASGLRGGGTDTQYFGPGTRLTVL.

The rearrangement joins TRBV7-8 to TRBJ1-2, with D unclear. The germline CDR1 and CDR2 sequences are SGHVS and FQNEAQ. CDR3 length equals 14 residues. The V gene lost 3 bases and the J gene lost 2 bases, with 10 bases spanning the gap. The CDR3 reads CASSFSAQNYGYTF. DNA for the CDR3: TGTGCCAGCAGCTTCTCCGCACAAAACTATGGCTACACCTTC.

This rearrangement joins TRBV28 to TRBJ1-6, with unresolved D. Trimming took off 4 bases at V and 10 bases at J, with 8 bases between the two ends. The CDR3 sequence is 12 residues long. The germline gives CDR1 MDHEN, CDR2 SYDVKM. The CDR3 nucleotides read TGTGCCAGCAGTTCCCCCCGGTCACCCCTCCACTTT. Translated: CASSSPRSPLHF.

The chain is built from TRBV15 and TRBJ1-5, with D maybe TRBD1 (5 bases). This CDR3 has 15 amino acids. Germline V gene lookup returns CDR1 LNHNV and CDR2 YYDKDF (reference sequence). Trimming removed 0 bases from V and 4 bases from J, with 10 bases in between. The CDR3 DNA sequence: TGTGCCACCAGCAGAGAGGTCCCAGGGAATCAGCCCCAGCATTTT. Translating gives CATSREVPGNQPQHF.

This clone was observed a few times. The rearrangement links TRBV5-1 to TRBJ1-1, with D tentatively TRBD1 (5 bases). The germline gives CDR1 SGHRS, CDR2 YFSETQ. The CDR3 has 17 amino acids. V lost 1 base and J lost 1, with 17 bases in between. The CDR3 region is CASSLPRGSAPNTEAFF. In nucleotides, the CDR3 is TGCGCCAGCAGCTTGCCTCGGGGCAGCGCTCCGAACACTGAAGCTTTCTTT.

This chain uses TRBV5-1 with TRBJ1-2; D call uncertain. The CDR3 is 14 residues long. Trimming removed 2 bases at V and 0 bases at J, with 8 bases between. Germline-derived CDR1 and CDR2 are SGHRS and YFSETQ. In DNA form, the CDR3 reads TGCGCCAGCAGCTTAAGGGAGGCTAACTATGGCTACACCTTC. It yields the protein CASSLREANYGYTF.

This chain connects TRBV20-1 to TRBJ2-7, with 8 nucleotides matching TRBD1. Trimming cost V 3 bases and J 4 bases; bases outside gene matches: 2. Germline-derived CDR1 and CDR2 are DFQATT and SNEGSKA (reference sequence). CDR3 length equals 12 residues. The CDR3 DNA follows: TGCAGTGCTAGTCGACAGGGGTACGAGCAGTACTTC. Protein product: CSASRQGYEQYF.

The rearrangement links TRBV29-1 to TRBJ2-2; maybe TRBD1 (6 bases). Germline V CDR1 and CDR2: SQVTM, ANQGSEA. The CDR3 has 13 residues. The ends were cut back, 4 bases at V and 6 bases at J, with 12 bases in the middle. The CDR3 region has the DNA TGCAGCGTTGTTCTGGGGGCCGCCGGGGAGCTGTTTTTT. Residues: CSVVLGAAGELFF.

This clone was counted a few times. The J gene is TRBJ2-3, the V gene TRBV28; a possible D gene is TRBD1 (6 bases). Between the trimmed V and J ends, which lost 6 bases and 2 bases, there was a span of 18 bases. The CDR3 is made up of 16 amino acids. Looked up from germline, CDR1 is MDHEN and CDR2 is SYDVKM. DNA for the CDR3: TGTGCCAGCAGGTCTACAGGGAGAGGGAACACAGATACGCAGTATTTT. Protein product: CASRSTGRGNTDTQYF.

This chain joins TRBV6-2 or TRBV6-3 and TRBJ1-5; D is unclear. V lost 2 bases and J lost 4, with 6 bases in between. The CDR3 length is 13 residues. The germline CDR1 and CDR2 sequences are MNHEY and SVGEGT. The CDR3 sequence: CASSYIGNQPQHF. CDR3 coding DNA: TGTGCCAGCAGTTACATAGGGAATCAGCCCCAGCATTTT.

This chain links TRBV27 with TRBJ1-1; D is unresolved. V lost 2 bases, J lost 4 bases, and 11 bases lay in between. The CDR3 is 14 amino acids. Germline CDR1 MNHEY, CDR2 SMNVEV (reference sequence). This CDR3 reads CASSLRSEGTEAFF. In nucleotides, the CDR3 is TGTGCCAGCAGTTTACGCAGCGAGGGCACTGAAGCTTTCTTT.

This chain connects TRBV5-6 to TRBJ1-6; tentative D call: TRBD1 (5 bases). Germline lookup yields CDR1 SGHDT and CDR2 YYEEEE. V was shortened by 5 bases and J by 9 bases, with 12 bases between the two germline ends. The CDR3 covers 13 residues. The CDR3 protein is CASRTGVASPLHF. The CDR3 nucleotides are TGTGCCAGCAGGACGGGGGTGGCTTCACCCCTCCACTTT.